These 11 T cell receptor beta chains originate from one sample sequenced in a study of blood T cell repertoires in COVID-19. Libraries were prepared by immunoSEQ multiplex PCR; TCRdb keeps only in-frame clonotypes and omits some of them. The data contain roughly 120,000 clones, about 90% of them singletons. Sequenced sample: peripheral blood. Receptors originate from a man in his fifties or sixties with COVID-19, enrolled during active disease.

This clone was counted a single time. The chain combines TRBV5-1 with TRBJ2-7; 8 bases match TRBD1. The junction had 4 bases not matched to a gene; V was cut back by 0 bases and J by 5 bases. This CDR3 is 14 amino acids long. The germline V gene encodes CDR1 SGHRS and CDR2 YFSETQ. CDR3 amino acids: CASSLGRGLDEQYF. Here the CDR3 DNA reads TGCGCCAGCAGCTTGGGCAGGGGGCTGGACGAGCAGTACTTC.

The V call is TRBV7-2, the J call TRBJ1-5; no reliable D call. The ends were cut back, 1 base at V and 5 bases at J, with 6 bases in the middle. Per the germline V gene, CDR1 is SGHTA and CDR2 is FQGNSA. The CDR3 length is 13 residues. The CDR3 here is CASSLVSDQPQHF. In nucleotides, the CDR3 is TGTGCCAGCAGCTTAGTGTCAGATCAGCCCCAGCATTTT. The complete variable domain, with remaining parts taken from reference TRBV7-2 and TRBJ1-5, reads GAGVSQSPSNKVTEKGKDVELRCDPISGHTALYWYRQSLGQGLEFLIYFQGNSAPDKSGLPSDRFSAERTGGSVSTLTIQRTQQEDSAVYLCASSLVSDQPQHFGDGTRLSIL.

The CDR3 DNA reads as TGTGCCAGCAGACGCCAGGGGACCCGCGGGGAGACCCAGTACTTC. Protein sequence: CASRRQGTRGETQYF. The gene calls are TRBV28 and TRBJ2-5; weak D call: TRBD1 (6 bases). This CDR3 comprises 15 residues. Germline CDR1 and CDR2: MDHEN and SYDVKM. Trimming cost V 6 bases and J 5 bases, with 19 bases left between them.

The chain links TRBV18 to TRBJ2-5; TRBD2 matches at 10 bases. The CDR3 has 16 amino acids. Germline assignment: CDR1 KGHSH and CDR2 LQKENI. V shed 2 bases, J shed 2 bases, and the junction held 5 bases outside the gene matches. The CDR3 spells CASSPGAGGLQETQYF. In DNA form, the CDR3 reads TGTGCCAGCTCACCAGGAGCGGGAGGGCTGCAAGAGACCCAGTACTTC.

The CDR3 region has the DNA TGTGCCAGCAGTTTAACAGGAAACTATGGCTACACCTTC. It is translated as CASSLTGNYGYTF. The chain is built from TRBV28 and TRBJ1-2, with TRBD1 as a possible D gene (5 bases). V gave up 2 bases and J gave up 2 bases, with 6 bases separating them. CDR1 and CDR2 from the germline V gene are MDHEN and SYDVKM. CDR3 length equals 13 residues.

This sequence joins TRBV3-1 (or the pseudogene TRBV3-2) and TRBJ2-1; the D gene is possibly TRBD2 (6 bases). This CDR3 has 16 amino acids. CDR1 and CDR2 (germline): LGHDT, YNNKEL (reference sequence). Trimming left V 1 base short and J 9 bases short, with 19 bases between. The CDR3 region is CASSQGGGKGKGEQFF. In DNA, the CDR3 is TGTGCCAGCAGCCAAGGAGGAGGGAAAGGGAAAGGTGAGCAGTTCTTC.

The gene calls are TRBV7-8 and TRBJ2-2; the match to TRBD2 covers 12 bases. This CDR3 has 15 residues. Germline trimming cut 6 bases from V and 6 bases from J; bases unmatched to any gene: 5. The germline gives CDR1 SGHVS, CDR2 FQNEAQ. The CDR3, as DNA: TGTGCCAGCAGTATTCTAGCGGGAGGGGCCGGGGAGCTGTTTTTT. The encoded protein is CASSILAGGAGELFF.

The chain combines TRBV7-2 with TRBJ2-3, with 7 bases identical to TRBD2. Per germline, CDR1 SGHTA and CDR2 FQGNSA. The V gene end was trimmed by 3 bases and the J gene end by 5 bases; junction bases not matched to a gene: 5. The CDR3 extends over 14 amino acids. CDR3 DNA: TGTGCCAGCAGCTTTTTCGGGGGGAAAGATACGCAGTATTTT. This codes for CASSFFGGKDTQYF.

As for this clone: The junction departs from germline at one end; a sequencing error may be responsible. The chain recombines TRBV7-9 with TRBJ1-2; 8 nucleotides match TRBD1. The CDR3 spans 17 residues. CDR1 SEHNR and CDR2 FQNEAQ come from the germline V gene (reference sequence). This chain's CDR3 is CASSLDSRDRRPGGYTF. In DNA, the CDR3 is TGTGCCAGCAGTTTAGATAGCCGGGACAGGCGTCCGGGTGGCTACACCTTC.

This rearrangement joins TRBV24-1 to TRBJ1-5; no clear D gene. Germline CDR1 is KGHDR and CDR2 is SFDVKD. Trimming shortened V by 5 bases and J by 0 bases, and 4 bases separated the two germline ends. The CDR3 sequence is 13 residues long. The CDR3 here is CATSVSSNQPQHF. CDR3 DNA: TGTGCCACCAGTGTCAGTAGCAATCAGCCCCAGCATTTT.

The chain employs TRBV19 and TRBJ2-6, with 10 bases matching TRBD1. This CDR3 contains 17 residues. Trimming took 3 bases from V and 3 from J; bases not matched to a gene: 5. CDR1 LNHDA and CDR2 SQIVND come from the germline V gene (reference sequence). In DNA, the CDR3 is TGTGCCAGTAGTATTTCGGACAGGGGGAATGGGGCCAACGTCCTGACTTTC. Its translation: CASSISDRGNGANVLTF.